Presented here are 28 T cell receptor beta chains from one specimen sequenced in a study of T cell responses to AZD1222 COVID-19 vaccine. Profiled with immunoSEQ multiplex PCR; TCRdb holds only in-frame clones, not every one. The data show roughly 200,000 clones, 90% to 95% seen once. The sequencing here drew on peripheral blood, taken 28 days after the second AZD1222 dose. These receptors were obtained from an adult who received the AZD1222 COVID-19 vaccine.

This chain links TRBV27 with TRBJ1-2; TRBD1 agrees at 8 bases. From germline, CDR1 is MNHEY and CDR2 SMNVEV (reference sequence). The J segment lost 4 bases and the V segment lost 5 bases, leaving 12 bases of the junction unmatched. The CDR3 extends over 16 amino acids. CDR3 in DNA: TGTGCCAGCAGTCTCGCGGGCAGGGGGCGGGGCTATGGCTACACCTTC. Protein: CASSLAGRGRGYGYTF.

The V and J genes are TRBV7-8 and TRBJ2-1; D is perhaps TRBD2 (6 bases). CDR3 size: 11 residues. From germline, CDR1 is SGHVS and CDR2 FQNEAQ. Trimming shortened V by 5 bases and J by 13 bases, and 12 bases separated the two germline ends. The CDR3 coding sequence is TGTGCCAGCAGCCGGGACTCCTTTCAGTTCTTC. Translation: CASSRDSFQFF.

This sequence joins TRBV18 and TRBJ1-1; D not resolved. This CDR3 is built from 13 residues. Looked up from germline, CDR1 is KGHSH and CDR2 is LQKENI. The V end lost 5 bases, the J end lost 6 bases, and 13 bases lay between the germline ends. This chain's CDR3 is CASSSDLGPEAFF. For the CDR3, the DNA is TGTGCCAGCTCATCGGACCTGGGCCCTGAAGCTTTCTTT.

The chain couples TRBV27 to TRBJ2-5, with D perhaps TRBD1 or TRBD2 (5 bases each). Germline V CDR1 and CDR2: MNHEY, SMNVEV (reference sequence). This CDR3 comprises 13 residues. V lost 5 bases, J lost 2 bases, and 9 bases lay in between. The CDR3 here is CASSPGPQETQYF. CDR3 nucleotide sequence: TGTGCCAGCAGTCCGGGACCGCAAGAGACCCAGTACTTC.

This clone was detected only a few times. The chain couples TRBV4-3 to TRBJ2-2, with 7 bases that match TRBD2. Per the germline V gene, CDR1 is LGHNA and CDR2 is YSLEER. V dropped 0 bases and J dropped 6; count of bases not matched to a gene: 16. This CDR3 has 19 amino acids. Here the CDR3 reads CASSQDYPGGSIRPGELFF. CDR3 DNA: TGCGCCAGCAGCCAAGACTATCCGGGGGGTTCTATTCGGCCCGGGGAGCTGTTTTTT.

Note on this clone: Other DNA sequences in the same sample also yield this CDR3. The V and J genes are TRBV30 and TRBJ1-5; D is unresolved. The CDR3 runs to 13 residues. V lost 0 bases, J lost 1 base, and 4 bases lay in between. From germline, CDR1 is GTSNPN and CDR2 SVGIG (reference sequence). CDR3 residues: CAWSVGSNQPQHF. The DNA of the CDR3 is TGTGCCTGGAGTGTAGGGAGCAATCAGCCCCAGCATTTT.

The genes are TRBV13 and TRBJ1-1; D gene unclear. The germline V and J ends were trimmed by 2 bases and 1 base, with 11 bases remaining between them. This CDR3 spans 15 amino acids. CDR1 is PRHDT, CDR2 FYEKMQ, per germline (reference sequence). As DNA, the CDR3 is TGTGCCAGCAGCTTAAGTCGGGGAGGGAACACTGAAGCTTTCTTT. Protein sequence: CASSLSRGGNTEAFF.

J is TRBJ2-2 and V is TRBV5-1; a possible D gene is TRBD1 (6 bases). The germline V gene encodes CDR1 SGHRS and CDR2 YFSETQ. V was cut by 0 bases and J by 5 bases, with 14 bases left in between. The CDR3 contains 16 residues. The CDR3 nucleotides read TGCGCCAGCAGCTTGGGTCACAGGGTTAAGACCGGGGAGCTGTTTTTT. Translating gives CASSLGHRVKTGELFF.

The chain couples TRBV29-1 to TRBJ2-7; D possibly corresponds to TRBD1 (6 bases). Looked up from germline, CDR1 is SQVTM and CDR2 is ANQGSEA. V lost 2 bases to trimming and J lost 2 bases, with 10 bases between them. The CDR3 is 13 amino acids. CDR3 sequence reads: CSVERQDTYEQYF. CDR3 nucleotides: TGCAGCGTTGAAAGACAGGATACCTACGAGCAGTACTTC.

The chain links TRBV27 to TRBJ1-1; D ambiguous. CDR1 and CDR2 from the germline V gene are MNHEY and SMNVEV (reference sequence). The CDR3 has 13 residues. V was cut by 8 bases and J by 0 bases, with 10 bases left in between. CDR3 sequence reads: CASQDRLNTEAFF. The CDR3 bases are TGTGCCAGCCAGGACCGCTTGAACACTGAAGCTTTCTTT.

The J gene is TRBJ2-7, the V gene TRBV30, with D possibly TRBD1 on 6 matching bases. Trimming removed 1 base from V and 2 bases from J, with 9 bases in between. Per the germline V gene, CDR1 is GTSNPN and CDR2 is SVGIG (reference sequence). There are 13 residues in the CDR3. CDR3 loop: CAWSGQGTYEQYF. CDR3 in DNA: TGTGCCTGGAGTGGGCAGGGGACCTACGAGCAGTACTTC.

This clone was counted a single time. V and J are TRBV28 and TRBJ2-3; D uncertain. Germline V CDR1 and CDR2: MDHEN, SYDVKM. This CDR3 contains 11 residues. V lost 3 bases to trimming and J lost 5 bases, with 3 bases between them. Here the CDR3 DNA reads TGTGCCAGCAGTTTTGTAGATACGCAGTATTTT. Protein product: CASSFVDTQYF.

CDR3 sequence: CASSAGTSSRETQYF. The DNA for the CDR3 is TGTGCCAGCAGCGCAGGGACTAGCAGTCGAGAGACCCAGTACTTC. The V and J genes are TRBV9 and TRBJ2-5; the match to TRBD2 covers 9 bases. The V gene end was trimmed by 3 bases and the J gene end by 4 bases; junction bases not matched to a gene: 7. CDR1 and CDR2 (germline): SGDLS, YYNGEE. There are 15 residues in the CDR3.

Only one count was recorded for this clone. The chain employs TRBV2 and TRBJ1-4; 7 nucleotides match TRBD1. CDR1 SNHLY and CDR2 FYNNEI come from the germline V gene. With V trimmed by 6 bases and J by 7 bases, 8 bases remained unmatched. This CDR3 has 14 residues. The CDR3 loop reads CASRAGTDFEKLFF. The CDR3 region has the DNA TGTGCCAGCAGAGCCGGGACAGACTTTGAAAAACTGTTTTTT.

The chain joins TRBV2 to TRBJ1-2; D not certain. CDR1 is SNHLY, CDR2 FYNNEI, per germline. V dropped 4 bases and J dropped 8 bases, with 8 bases sitting between them. The CDR3 is 11 residues long. DNA of the CDR3: TGTGCCAGCAGTGTGATGAAGGGCTACACCTTC. It translates to CASSVMKGYTF.

The genes are TRBV12-3 or TRBV12-4 and TRBJ1-2; D possibly corresponds to TRBD1 (5 bases). Trimming left V 7 bases short and J 4 bases short, with 10 bases between. The CDR3 extends over 12 amino acids. CDR3 bases: TGTGCCAGCAAGGGAGACAGCTATGGCTACACCTTC. This codes for CASKGDSYGYTF.

This chain joins TRBV6-6 and TRBJ2-7; D possibly corresponds to TRBD2 (8 bases). V was shortened by 5 bases and J by 2 bases, with 22 bases between the two germline ends. CDR1 is MNHNY, CDR2 SVGAGI, per germline (reference sequence). The CDR3 sequence is 17 residues long. The CDR3 coding sequence is TGTGCCAGCAGTCCCACGGGAGGGGGCAGGGTTGCCTACGAGCAGTACTTC. Translation gives CASSPTGGGRVAYEQYF.

This chain uses TRBV19 with TRBJ1-5; no clear D gene. Germline V gene sequence: CDR1 LNHDA, CDR2 SQIVND (reference sequence). The germline V and J ends were trimmed by 0 bases and 6 bases, with 6 bases remaining between them. The length of the CDR3 is 13 residues. Here the CDR3 reads CASSIEKGQPQHF. CDR3 in DNA: TGTGCCAGTAGTATAGAGAAGGGTCAGCCCCAGCATTTT.

A single count supports this clone. This chain joins TRBV2 and TRBJ1-2; no reliable D call. The germline CDR1 and CDR2 sequences are SNHLY and FYNNEI. CDR3 size: 13 residues. Trimming removed 6 bases from V and 0 bases from J, with 8 bases in between. CDR3 DNA: TGTGCCAGCAGGGCCGTGGCTAACTATGGCTACACCTTC. This translates into CASRAVANYGYTF.

The chain joins TRBV9 to TRBJ2-3; 13 nucleotides align to TRBD2. V dropped 4 bases and J dropped 3; count of bases not matched to a gene: 8. Germline CDR1 and CDR2: SGDLS and YYNGEE. The CDR3 runs to 17 residues. CDR3 bases: TGTGCCAGCAGCCCCCGGACTAGCGGGAGAGGAACAGATACGCAGTATTTT. It specifies CASSPRTSGRGTDTQYF.

The chain is built from TRBV6-5 and TRBJ2-5; 7 nucleotides match TRBD1. Germline CDR1 and CDR2: MNHEY and SVGAGI. V shed 6 bases and J 5 bases; nucleotides not matched to a gene: 12. This CDR3 has 15 amino acids. The CDR3 spells CASSRTGRVSETQYF. CDR3 coding DNA: TGTGCCAGCAGCCGGACAGGAAGGGTTAGTGAGACCCAGTACTTC.

In this sample, this clone turned up a few times. The rearrangement uses TRBV19 and TRBJ1-6; perhaps TRBD1 as D (6 bases). The length of the CDR3 is 14 residues. The germline CDR1 and CDR2 sequences are LNHDA and SQIVND (reference sequence). The ends were cut back, 7 bases at V and 2 bases at J, with 9 bases in the middle. CDR3 sequence reads: CASIGGTYNSPLHF. CDR3 in DNA: TGTGCCAGTATAGGGGGGACCTATAATTCACCCCTCCACTTT.

This clone was found once. V is TRBV29-1 and J is TRBJ2-7; D gene ambiguous. Per the germline V gene, CDR1 is SQVTM and CDR2 is ANQGSEA. The CDR3 covers 12 residues. V lost 3 bases to trimming and J lost 6 bases, with 12 bases between them. The chain's CDR3 is CSVDEASSEQYF. CDR3 nucleotides: TGCAGCGTTGATGAAGCCTCATCCGAGCAGTACTTC.

J is TRBJ1-2 and V is TRBV28; TRBD1 agrees at 7 bases. Germline V gives CDR1 MDHEN, CDR2 SYDVKM. After removal of 2 bases from V and 2 bases from J, the junction contained 11 bases not matched to a gene. This CDR3 region has 17 residues. Here the CDR3 DNA reads TGTGCCAGCAGTTTAAGGCTAGGGGGCGCCGGGAACTATGGCTACACCTTC. Its translation is CASSLRLGGAGNYGYTF.

The chain has TRBV10-3 and TRBJ2-2; 15 bases align to TRBD2. With 6 bases clipped from V and 6 bases from J, the junction kept 11 bases outside the gene matches. The V gene's germline CDR1 is ENHRY and CDR2 SYGVKD. CDR3 length equals 18 residues. DNA of the CDR3: TGTGCCATCAGCGCCGGACTAGCGGGAGGGCAGAAATCCGGGGAGCTGTTTTTT. Its translation: CAISAGLAGGQKSGELFF.

The chain employs TRBV5-1 and TRBJ1-2, with D possibly matching TRBD1 (5 bases). Germline values: CDR1 SGHRS, CDR2 YFSETQ. The CDR3 runs 14 residues. Trimming cost V 4 bases and J 0 bases, with 10 bases left between them. The CDR3 region has the DNA TGCGCCAGCAGCCCGGGGCCCCCTAACTATGGCTACACCTTC. It translates to CASSPGPPNYGYTF.

The V gene is TRBV13, the J gene TRBJ2-1, with 9 bases aligning to TRBD1. Germline CDR1 is PRHDT and CDR2 is FYEKMQ (reference sequence). This CDR3 has 15 amino acids. V gave up 4 bases and J gave up 7 bases; unmatched junction bases: 8. The CDR3 loop is CASSYNRGHGNEQFF. As DNA, the CDR3 is TGTGCCAGCAGCTATAACAGGGGGCACGGGAATGAGCAGTTCTTC.

This clone was recorded only once. The chain joins TRBV19 to TRBJ1-5, with 7 bases fitting TRBD1. CDR3 length: 15 amino acids. With V trimmed by 4 bases and J by 3 bases, 6 bases remained unmatched. Germline CDR1 and CDR2: LNHDA and SQIVND (reference sequence). CDR3 coding DNA: TGTGCCAGTAGTACCCCGGGGACAGCCAATCAGCCCCAGCATTTT. Translating gives CASSTPGTANQPQHF.